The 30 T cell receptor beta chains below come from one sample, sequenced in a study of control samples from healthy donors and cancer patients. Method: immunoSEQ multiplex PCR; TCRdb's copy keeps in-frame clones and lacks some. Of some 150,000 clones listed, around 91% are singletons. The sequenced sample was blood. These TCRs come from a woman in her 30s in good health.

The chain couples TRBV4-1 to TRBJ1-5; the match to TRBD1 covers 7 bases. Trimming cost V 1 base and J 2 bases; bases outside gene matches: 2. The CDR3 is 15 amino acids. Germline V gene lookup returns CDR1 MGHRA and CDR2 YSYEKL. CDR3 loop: CASSQGDSGNQPQHF. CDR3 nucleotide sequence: TGCGCCAGCAGCCAAGGGGACAGCGGCAATCAGCCCCAGCATTTT.

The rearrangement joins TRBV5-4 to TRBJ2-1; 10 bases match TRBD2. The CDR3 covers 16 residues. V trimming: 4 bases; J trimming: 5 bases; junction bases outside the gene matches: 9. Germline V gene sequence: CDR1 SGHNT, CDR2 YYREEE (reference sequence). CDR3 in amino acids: CASSAPSGSIDNEQFF. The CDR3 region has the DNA TGTGCCAGCAGCGCACCTAGCGGGAGTATCGACAATGAGCAGTTCTTC.

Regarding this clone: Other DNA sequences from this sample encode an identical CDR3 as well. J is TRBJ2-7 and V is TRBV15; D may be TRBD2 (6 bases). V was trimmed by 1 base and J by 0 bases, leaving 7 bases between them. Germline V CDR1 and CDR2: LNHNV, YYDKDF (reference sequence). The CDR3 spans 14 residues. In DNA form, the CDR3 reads TGTGCCACCAGCAGAGGGGGACTCTCCTACGAGCAGTACTTC. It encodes CATSRGGLSYEQYF.

CDR3 loop: CASSNLGAKNIQYF. Written as DNA, the CDR3 is TGTGCCAGCAGCAATTTGGGGGCCAAAAACATTCAGTACTTC. The chain recombines TRBV21-1 with TRBJ2-4. TRBV21-1 is given as a pseudogene. The CDR3 is made up of 14 amino acids.

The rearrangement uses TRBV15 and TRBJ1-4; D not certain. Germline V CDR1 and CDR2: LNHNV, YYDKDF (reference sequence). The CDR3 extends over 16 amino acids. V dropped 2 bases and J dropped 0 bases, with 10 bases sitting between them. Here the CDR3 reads CATSRYHTATNEKLFF. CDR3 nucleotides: TGTGCCACCAGCAGATACCACACCGCAACTAATGAAAAACTGTTTTTT.

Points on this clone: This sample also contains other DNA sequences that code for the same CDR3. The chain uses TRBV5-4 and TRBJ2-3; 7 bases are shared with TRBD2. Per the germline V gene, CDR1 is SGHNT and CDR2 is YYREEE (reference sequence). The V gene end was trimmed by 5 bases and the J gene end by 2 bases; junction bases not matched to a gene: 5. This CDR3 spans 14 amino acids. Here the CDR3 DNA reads TGTGCCAGCAGACGGGACTATCCCACAGATACGCAGTATTTT. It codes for CASRRDYPTDTQYF.

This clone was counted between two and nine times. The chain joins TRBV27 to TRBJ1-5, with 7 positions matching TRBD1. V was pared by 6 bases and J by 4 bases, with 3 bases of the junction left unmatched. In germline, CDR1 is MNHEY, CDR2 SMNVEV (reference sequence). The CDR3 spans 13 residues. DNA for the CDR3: TGTGCCAGCAGGACAGGGCGGAATCAGCCCCAGCATTTT. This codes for CASRTGRNQPQHF.

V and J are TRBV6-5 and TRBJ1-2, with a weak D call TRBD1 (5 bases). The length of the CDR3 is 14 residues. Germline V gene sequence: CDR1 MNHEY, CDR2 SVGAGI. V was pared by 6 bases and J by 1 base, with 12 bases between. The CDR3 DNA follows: TGTGCCAGCAGGAGGGACGGTAATAACTATGGCTACACCTTC. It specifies CASRRDGNNYGYTF.

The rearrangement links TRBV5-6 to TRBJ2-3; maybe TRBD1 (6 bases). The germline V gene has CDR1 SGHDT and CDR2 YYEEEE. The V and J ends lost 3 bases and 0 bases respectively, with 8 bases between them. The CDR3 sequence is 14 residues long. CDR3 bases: TGTGCCAGCAGCTGGGGGCGGAGCACAGATACGCAGTATTTT. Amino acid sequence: CASSWGRSTDTQYF.

The CDR3 sequence: CASSLGAASYNEQFF. CDR3 DNA sequence: TGCGCCAGCAGCTTGGGAGCGGCCTCCTACAATGAGCAGTTCTTC. V and J are TRBV5-1 and TRBJ2-1, with D perhaps TRBD2 (5 bases). Germline V gives CDR1 SGHRS, CDR2 YFSETQ. V was trimmed by 0 bases and J by 0 bases, leaving 7 bases between them. The CDR3 has 15 amino acids.

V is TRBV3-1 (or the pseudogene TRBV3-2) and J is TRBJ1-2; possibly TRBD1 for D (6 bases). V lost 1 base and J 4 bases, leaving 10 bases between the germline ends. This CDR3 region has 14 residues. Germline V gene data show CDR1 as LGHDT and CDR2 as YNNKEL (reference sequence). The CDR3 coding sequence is TGTGCCAGCAGCCAAGGGGGGGGGCTCTATGGCTACACCTTC. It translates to CASSQGGGLYGYTF.

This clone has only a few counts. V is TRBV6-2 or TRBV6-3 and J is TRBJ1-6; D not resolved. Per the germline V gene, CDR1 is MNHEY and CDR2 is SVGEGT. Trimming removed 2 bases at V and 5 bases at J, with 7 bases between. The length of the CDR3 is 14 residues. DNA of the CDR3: TGTGCCAGCAGTTACAGGTGGAATAATTCACCCCTCCACTTT. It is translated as CASSYRWNNSPLHF.

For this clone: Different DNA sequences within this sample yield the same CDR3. The CDR3 here is CASSLGQGRYNEQFF. The CDR3 bases are TGTGCCAGCAGCTTGGGACAGGGTAGATACAATGAGCAGTTCTTC. The chain employs TRBV5-5 and TRBJ2-1, with 7 bases that match TRBD1. CDR3 length: 15 amino acids. V lost 0 bases and J lost 4; bases outside the gene matches: 4. Germline assignment: CDR1 SGHKS and CDR2 YYEKEE (reference sequence).

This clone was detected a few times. The CDR3, as DNA: TGTGCCACCCGAGACAGGGTCTATGGCTACACCTTC. Protein: CATRDRVYGYTF. The chain links TRBV15 to TRBJ1-2; 7 bases align to TRBD1. This CDR3 has 12 residues. J gave up 4 bases and V 8 bases, and 4 bases lay outside the gene matches. Germline loops: CDR1 LNHNV, CDR2 YYDKDF (reference sequence).

CDR3 residues: CASSLGAGVGYEQYF. CDR3 nucleotide sequence: TGTGCCAGCAGCTTAGGAGCGGGAGTCGGATACGAGCAGTACTTC. The rearrangement uses TRBV7-8 and TRBJ2-7; 8 positions match TRBD2. The CDR3 spans 15 residues. Looked up from germline, CDR1 is SGHVS and CDR2 is FQNEAQ. With 1 base clipped from V and 4 bases from J, the junction kept 6 bases outside the gene matches.

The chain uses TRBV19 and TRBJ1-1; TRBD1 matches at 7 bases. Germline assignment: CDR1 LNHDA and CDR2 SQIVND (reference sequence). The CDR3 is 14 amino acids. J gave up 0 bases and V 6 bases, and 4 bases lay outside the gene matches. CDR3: CASRTGNLNTEAFF. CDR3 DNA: TGTGCCAGTAGGACAGGGAACTTGAACACTGAAGCTTTCTTT.

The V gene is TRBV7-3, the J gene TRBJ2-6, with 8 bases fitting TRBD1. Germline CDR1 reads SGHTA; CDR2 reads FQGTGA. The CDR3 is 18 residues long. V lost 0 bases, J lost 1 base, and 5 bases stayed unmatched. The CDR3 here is CASSLTAGGRSGANVLTF. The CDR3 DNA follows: TGTGCCAGCAGCTTAACGGCAGGGGGCAGGTCTGGGGCCAACGTCCTGACTTTC.

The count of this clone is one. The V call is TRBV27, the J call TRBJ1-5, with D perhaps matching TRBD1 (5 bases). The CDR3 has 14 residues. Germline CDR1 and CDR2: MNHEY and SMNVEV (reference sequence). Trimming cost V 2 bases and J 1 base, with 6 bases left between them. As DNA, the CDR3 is TGTGCCAGCAGTTTACGGGACAGCAATCAGCCCCAGCATTTT. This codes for CASSLRDSNQPQHF.

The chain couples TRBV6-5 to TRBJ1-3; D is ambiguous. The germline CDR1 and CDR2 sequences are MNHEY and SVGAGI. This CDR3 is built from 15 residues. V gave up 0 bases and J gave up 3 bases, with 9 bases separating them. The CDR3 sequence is CASSYSGRVGNTIYF. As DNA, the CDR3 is TGTGCCAGCAGTTACTCAGGGAGGGTTGGAAACACCATATATTTT.

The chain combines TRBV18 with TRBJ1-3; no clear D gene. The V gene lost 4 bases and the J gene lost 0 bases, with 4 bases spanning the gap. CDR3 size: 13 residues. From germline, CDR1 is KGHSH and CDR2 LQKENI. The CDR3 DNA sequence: TGTGCCAGCTCACGGGACTCTGGAAACACCATATATTTT. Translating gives CASSRDSGNTIYF.

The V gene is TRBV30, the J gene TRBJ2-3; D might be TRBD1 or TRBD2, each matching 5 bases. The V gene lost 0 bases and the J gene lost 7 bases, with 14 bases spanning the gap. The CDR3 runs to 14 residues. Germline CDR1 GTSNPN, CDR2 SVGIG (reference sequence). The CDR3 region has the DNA TGTGCCTGGAGTGTAGGGGAGTGGGTAAATACGCAGTATTTT. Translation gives CAWSVGEWVNTQYF.

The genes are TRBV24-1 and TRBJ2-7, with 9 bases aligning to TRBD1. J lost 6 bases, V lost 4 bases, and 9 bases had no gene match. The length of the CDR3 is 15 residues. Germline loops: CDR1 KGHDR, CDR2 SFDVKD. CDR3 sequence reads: CATSDAGTGKGEQYF. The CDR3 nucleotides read TGTGCCACCAGTGACGCCGGGACAGGGAAAGGCGAGCAGTACTTC.

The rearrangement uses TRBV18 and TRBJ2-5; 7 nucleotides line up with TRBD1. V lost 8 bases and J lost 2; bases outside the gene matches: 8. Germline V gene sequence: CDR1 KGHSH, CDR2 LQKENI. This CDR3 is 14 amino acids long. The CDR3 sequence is CASRKGTEQETQYF. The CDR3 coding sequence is TGTGCCAGCCGGAAAGGGACAGAACAAGAGACCCAGTACTTC.

DNA for the CDR3: TGTGCCAGTAGTAACCCCGGGACAGGACTCCAAGAGACCCAGTACTTC. Translated, it gives CASSNPGTGLQETQYF. The chain uses TRBV19 and TRBJ2-5; 8 nucleotides agree with TRBD1. This CDR3 contains 16 residues. The ends lost 4 bases at V and 1 base at J; junction bases unmatched: 8. Germline CDR1 is LNHDA and CDR2 is SQIVND (reference sequence).

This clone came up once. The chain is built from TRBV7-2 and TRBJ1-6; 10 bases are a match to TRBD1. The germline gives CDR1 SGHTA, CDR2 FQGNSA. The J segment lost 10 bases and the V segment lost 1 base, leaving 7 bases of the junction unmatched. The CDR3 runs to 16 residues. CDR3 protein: CASSLGWTGGGSPLHF. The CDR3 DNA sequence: TGTGCCAGCAGCTTAGGATGGACAGGGGGAGGGTCACCCCTCCACTTT.

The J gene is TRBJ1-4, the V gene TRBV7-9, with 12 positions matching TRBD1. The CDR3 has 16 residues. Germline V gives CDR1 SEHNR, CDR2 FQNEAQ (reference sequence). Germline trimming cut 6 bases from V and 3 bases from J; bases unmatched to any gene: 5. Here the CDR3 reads CASSGTGGFSNEKLFF. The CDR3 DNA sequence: TGTGCCAGCAGTGGGACAGGGGGCTTTTCTAATGAAAAACTGTTTTTT.

The DNA of the CDR3 is TGTGCCAGCAGCGTAGGGTTTACAGGGGATCAGCCCCAGCATTTT. Its protein is CASSVGFTGDQPQHF. The V gene is TRBV9, the J gene TRBJ1-5, with 7 bases that match TRBD1. Germline CDR1 is SGDLS and CDR2 is YYNGEE. With V trimmed by 0 bases and J by 5 bases, 5 bases remained unmatched. The CDR3 is 15 residues long.

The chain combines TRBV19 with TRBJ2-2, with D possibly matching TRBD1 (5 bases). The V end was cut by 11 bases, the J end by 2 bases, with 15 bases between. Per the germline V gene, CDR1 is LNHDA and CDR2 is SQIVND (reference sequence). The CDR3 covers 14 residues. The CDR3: CAGNAGPNTGELFF. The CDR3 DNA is TGTGCCGGCAATGCAGGGCCAAACACCGGGGAGCTGTTTTTT.

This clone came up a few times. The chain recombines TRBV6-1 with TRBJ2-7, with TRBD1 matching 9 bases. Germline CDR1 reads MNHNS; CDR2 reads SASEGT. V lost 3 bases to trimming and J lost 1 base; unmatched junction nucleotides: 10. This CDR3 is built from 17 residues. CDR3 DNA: TGTGCCAGCAGTGACCCCCTCGACAGGGGGTTATCCTACGAGCAGTACTTC. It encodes CASSDPLDRGLSYEQYF.

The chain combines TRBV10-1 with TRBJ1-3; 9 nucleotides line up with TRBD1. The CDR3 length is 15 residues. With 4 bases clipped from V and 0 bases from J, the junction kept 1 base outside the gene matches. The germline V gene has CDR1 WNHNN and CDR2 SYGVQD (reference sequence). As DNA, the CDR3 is TGCGCCAGCAGTGGGGGACAGGGCTCTGGAAACACCATATATTTT. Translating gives CASSGGQGSGNTIYF.